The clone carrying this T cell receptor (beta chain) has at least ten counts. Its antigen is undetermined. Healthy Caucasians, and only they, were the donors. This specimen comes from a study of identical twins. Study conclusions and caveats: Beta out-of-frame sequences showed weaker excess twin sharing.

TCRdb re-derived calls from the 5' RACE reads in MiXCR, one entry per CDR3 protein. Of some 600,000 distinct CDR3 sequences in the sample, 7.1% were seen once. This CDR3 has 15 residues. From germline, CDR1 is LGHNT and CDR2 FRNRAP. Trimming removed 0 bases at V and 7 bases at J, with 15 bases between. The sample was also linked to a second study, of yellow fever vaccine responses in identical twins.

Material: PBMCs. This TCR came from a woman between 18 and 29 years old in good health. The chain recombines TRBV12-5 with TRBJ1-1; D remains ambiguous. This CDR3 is CASGLVPLPEHEAFF. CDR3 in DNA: TGTGCTAGTGGTTTGGTACCCCTCCCAGAGCATGAAGCTTTCTTT.